These 19 T cell receptor beta chains originate from one sample sequenced in a study of blood T cells in healthy people across ages. The second PCR ran about 7 to 12 cycles with a sample-barcoded 5' primer and J-beta primers. TCRdb itself ran the 5' RACE reads through MiXCR, one entry per CDR3 protein. The repertoire holds about 700,000 distinct CDR3 sequences, with 32% as singletons. Specimen: blood. These receptors were obtained from a woman of 80 years or more in good health.

This chain uses TRBV7-8 with TRBJ2-5, with D tentatively TRBD2 (7 bases). Germline-derived CDR1 and CDR2 are SGHVS and FQNEAQ. The V end lost 1 base, the J end lost 11 bases, and 20 bases lay between the germline ends. The CDR3 extends over 15 amino acids. CDR3 nucleotides: TGTGCCAGCAGCTTAGTGAGGGGGGGCCAGGGAGAGCAGTACTTC. This encodes CASSLVRGGQGEQYF. Full variable domain (remainder filled in from reference TRBV7-8 and TRBJ2-5): GAGVSQSPRYKVAKRGQDVALRCDPISGHVSLFWYQQALGQGPEFLTYFQNEAQLDKSGLPSDRFFAERPEGSVSTLKIQRTQQEDSAVYLCASSLVRGGQGEQYFGPGTRLLVL.

This clonotype was seen repeatedly, ten times or more. The rearrangement uses TRBV7-2 and TRBJ1-2; 8 bases match TRBD1. Germline values: CDR1 SGHTA, CDR2 FQGNSA. The CDR3 has 14 residues. Germline trimming cut 4 bases from V and 3 bases from J; bases unmatched to any gene: 4. The CDR3 sequence: CASSSDRGYYGYTF. The DNA of the CDR3 is TGTGCCAGCAGCTCCGACAGGGGTTACTATGGCTACACCTTC.

This clonotype has more than one count but fewer than ten. V gene TRBV6-1 combines with J gene TRBJ2-1; no definite D call. This CDR3 has 13 residues. CDR1 MNHNS and CDR2 SASEGT come from the germline V gene. The V gene lost 8 bases and the J gene lost 13 bases, with 21 bases spanning the gap. Written as DNA, the CDR3 is TGTGCCAGCGTGATTTCAGCACAAGAGACCCAGTTCTTC. The encoded protein is CASVISAQETQFF.

The chain carries TRBV20-1 and TRBJ1-2; D gene unclear. The CDR3 extends over 10 amino acids. Germline V gene lookup returns CDR1 DFQATT and CDR2 SNEGSKA (reference sequence). The CDR3 loop is CGVGSYGYTF. CDR3 sequence (DNA): TGCGGAGTGGGTAGCTATGGCTACACCTTC.

The chain has TRBV5-1 and TRBJ1-2; a possible D gene is TRBD1 (5 bases). Trimming removed 10 bases at V and 6 bases at J, with 19 bases between. The germline gives CDR1 SGHRS, CDR2 YFSETQ. The CDR3 runs 13 residues. CDR3 residues: CAASTARGDGYTF. The CDR3 region has the DNA TGCGCCGCCTCCACAGCCCGAGGGGATGGCTACACCTTC.

The V gene is TRBV29-1, the J gene TRBJ1-5; no firm D call. Germline-derived CDR1 and CDR2 are SQVTM and ANQGSEA. This CDR3 is 13 amino acids long. Trimming stripped 4 bases from V and 6 bases from J, with 13 bases between. CDR3 sequence: CSVVSQVGQPQHF. Written as DNA, the CDR3 is TGCAGCGTTGTTTCTCAGGTCGGTCAGCCCCAGCATTTT. The full variable domain, with the rest looked up from reference TRBV29-1 and TRBJ1-5, is SAVISQKPSRDICQRGTSLTIQCQVDSQVTMMFWYRQQPGQSLTLIATANQGSEATYESGFVIDKFPISRPNLTFSTLTVSNMSPEDSSIYLCSVVSQVGQPQHFGDGTRLSIL.

The chain joins TRBV2 to TRBJ1-2; perhaps TRBD1 as D (5 bases). CDR3 size: 13 residues. V was cut by 6 bases and J by 7 bases, with 15 bases left in between. Germline values: CDR1 SNHLY, CDR2 FYNNEI. CDR3 sequence: CASRLSETAGYTF. The DNA of the CDR3 is TGTGCCAGCAGACTCTCCGAGACAGCTGGCTACACCTTC.

This chain uses TRBV12-3 or TRBV12-4 with TRBJ1-1; TRBD1 matches 7 bases. V shed 1 base, J shed 4 bases, and the junction held 3 bases outside the gene matches. The CDR3 runs to 14 residues. CDR3: CASSLVDRRTEAFF. The CDR3 DNA sequence: TGTGCCAGCAGTTTAGTGGACAGGCGCACTGAAGCTTTCTTT.

In its sample, this clonotype was seen many times. This chain links TRBV30 with TRBJ2-5; 7 bases map to TRBD1. Germline V gives CDR1 GTSNPN, CDR2 SVGIG (reference sequence). V was clipped by 2 bases and J by 1 base; unmatched bases: 7. This CDR3 has 15 residues. Here the CDR3 DNA reads TGTGCCTGGAGTCACTTCGGACAGGCCCAAGAGACCCAGTACTTC. Translating it yields CAWSHFGQAQETQYF.

This clonotype appeared many times. The rearrangement uses TRBV15 and TRBJ2-1, with a weak D call TRBD2 (7 bases). The length of the CDR3 is 15 residues. Deletions cut 6 bases from V and 0 bases from J, with 12 bases between. CDR1 is LNHNV, CDR2 YYDKDF, per germline (reference sequence). The chain's CDR3 is CATSGRGSSYNEQFF. CDR3 DNA: TGTGCCACCAGTGGGAGGGGGAGCTCCTACAATGAGCAGTTCTTC.

This clonotype occurred a few times. The V and J genes are TRBV10-2 and TRBJ1-5, with 10 bases fitting TRBD1. The CDR3 length is 15 residues. The ends lost 0 bases at V and 5 bases at J; junction bases unmatched: 1. CDR1 and CDR2 from the germline V gene are WSHSY and SAAADI. Here the CDR3 DNA reads TGCGCCAGCAGTGAGTCCGGACAGGGGGATCAGCCCCAGCATTTT. Protein: CASSESGQGDQPQHF.

This clonotype appeared many times. This sequence joins TRBV30 and TRBJ1-5, with a tentative D call TRBD1 (6 bases). Germline V gene sequence: CDR1 GTSNPN, CDR2 SVGIG (reference sequence). The CDR3 has 15 amino acids. Trimming pared 5 bases from V and 4 bases from J, leaving 18 bases between. The DNA of the CDR3 is TGTGCCTGGGGCCCCCGGGACATTCGAAATCAGCCCCAGCATTTT. Translation gives CAWGPRDIRNQPQHF.

CDR3 amino acids: CASSDAQLYGGYTF. CDR3 sequence (DNA): TGTGCCAGCAGTGACGCACAGCTTTACGGTGGCTACACCTTC. The chain is built from TRBV2 and TRBJ1-2; D is undetermined. Per the germline V gene, CDR1 is SNHLY and CDR2 is FYNNEI. V lost 3 bases, J lost 7 bases, and 15 bases lay in between. CDR3 length: 14 residues.

The gene calls are TRBV4-2 and TRBJ2-7; D not certain. Germline V lookup: CDR1 LGHNA, CDR2 YNFKEQ. The ends were cut back, 0 bases at V and 3 bases at J, with 9 bases in the middle. This CDR3 comprises 14 residues. In DNA form, the CDR3 reads TGTGCCAGCAGCCAAGATCTTAAGGGCTACGAGCAGTACTTC. This gives the protein CASSQDLKGYEQYF.

At least ten counts were recorded for this clonotype. The chain recombines TRBV10-3 with TRBJ2-3; 13 positions agree with TRBD2. CDR3 length equals 14 residues. Germline V gives CDR1 ENHRY, CDR2 SYGVKD. Trimming cost V 10 bases and J 3 bases; bases outside gene matches: 4. The CDR3 DNA follows: TGTGCCAGCCAGGGACTAGCGGGGACAGATACGCAGTATTTT. Its protein is CASQGLAGTDTQYF.

Comment on this clonotype: This could be a read error, since a much larger clone is one nucleotide away. V gene TRBV10-3 combines with J gene TRBJ2-7, with TRBD2 matching over 7 bases. TRBJ2-5 matches the DNA end more closely, so the J call is doubtful. CDR1 and CDR2 (germline): ENHRY, SYGVKD. CDR3 length: 17 residues. The CDR3 nucleotides are TGTGCCATCAGTGTGTCGGGCAGCGGGGCTTCCCAAGAGACCCAGTACTTC. Translation gives CAISVSGSGASQETQYF.

V is TRBV20-1 and J is TRBJ2-3; D might be TRBD2 (5 bases). This CDR3 contains 13 residues. The germline gives CDR1 DFQATT, CDR2 SNEGSKA (reference sequence). V was trimmed by 1 base and J by 4 bases, leaving 9 bases between them. The DNA for the CDR3 is TGCAGTGCTAGAGTTGGAGCGGCAGATACGCAGTATTTT. Translating it yields CSARVGAADTQYF.

The chain is built from TRBV7-2 and TRBJ2-1; either TRBD1 or TRBD2 may fit D (5 bases each). CDR1 and CDR2 (germline): SGHTA, FQGNSA. This CDR3 region has 14 residues. V was shortened by 5 bases and J by 13 bases, with 21 bases between the two germline ends. The CDR3 DNA is TGTGCCAGCAGCCCGACTCCCGGGGTCGGGACCCAGTTCTTC. Protein: CASSPTPGVGTQFF.

The V call is TRBV7-2, the J call TRBJ2-1, with a weak D call TRBD1 (6 bases). V was trimmed by 5 bases and J by 7 bases, leaving 15 bases between them. CDR1 SGHTA and CDR2 FQGNSA come from the germline V gene. CDR3 length: 14 amino acids. The CDR3 DNA reads as TGTGCCAGCAGCGGGGACATTGGGGCGAATGAGCAGTTCTTC. It encodes CASSGDIGANEQFF.